The 12 T cell receptor beta chains below come from one sample, sequenced in a study of vaccination and CD4 T cells after COVID-19. Treatment specified: roughly nine-day PBMC culture with coronavirus spike peptide pools or control peptides (ViraFEST assay). Scientists ran DNA taken from cultured CD4+ T cells through the Oncomine TCR Beta short-read assay for sequencing. A single record per CDR3 protein comes from TCRdb applying MiXCR to the PCR reads. The table shows roughly 13,000 distinct CDR3 sequences, with approximately 60% occurring only once. Antigens of these TCRs are unknown. Sample: CD4+ T cells from blood, cultured in vitro. The receptors shown here come from a human donor who had recovered from COVID-19.

The chain employs TRBV27 and TRBJ1-1; the D is unclear. The CDR3 contains 14 residues. Germline CDR1 and CDR2: MNHEY and SMNVEV (reference sequence). V was pared by 5 bases and J by 5 bases, with 15 bases between. CDR3 bases: TGTGCCAGCAGTCCAGAGGGAAAGGTTACTGAAGCTTTCTTT. Protein: CASSPEGKVTEAFF.

The gene calls are TRBV6-2 or TRBV6-3 and TRBJ1-1, with 7 bases lining up with TRBD1. Germline V gene sequence: CDR1 MNHEY, CDR2 SVGEGT. The CDR3 runs 14 residues. Germline trimming cut 4 bases from V and 0 bases from J; bases unmatched to any gene: 2. The DNA for the CDR3 is TGTGCCAGCAGTTTGACAGGGATGAACACTGAAGCTTTCTTT. Translating it yields CASSLTGMNTEAFF.

The chain recombines TRBV19 with TRBJ2-7; TRBD1 might be the D (5 bases). V was cut by 7 bases and J by 0 bases, with 25 bases left in between. The CDR3 is 18 amino acids. Germline V lookup: CDR1 LNHDA, CDR2 SQIVND (reference sequence). CDR3 residues: CASNPGRALETPSYEQYF. For the CDR3, the DNA is TGTGCCAGTAACCCGGGCAGGGCCCTGGAGACCCCCTCCTACGAGCAGTACTTC.

This clonotype was counted a few times. This chain connects TRBV6-1 to TRBJ1-5; unclear D gene. With 6 bases removed from V and 0 bases from J, the gap between germline ends came to 12 bases. The CDR3 is 15 residues long. In germline, CDR1 is MNHNS, CDR2 SASEGT. The CDR3 nucleotides are TGTGCCAGCAGCCTCGGTCACTCTAGCAATCAGCCCCAGCATTTT. As protein: CASSLGHSSNQPQHF.

This chain uses TRBV5-1 with TRBJ1-2; 7 bases are a match to TRBD1. The CDR3 has 16 amino acids. Unmatched junction bases numbered 17, after V lost 4 bases and J lost 8 bases. Germline values: CDR1 SGHRS, CDR2 YFSETQ. Here the CDR3 reads CASSLSPGTAVGGYTF. The CDR3 bases are TGCGCCAGCAGCCTCTCACCCGGGACAGCAGTAGGCGGCTACACCTTC.

A few counts support this clonotype. The V call is TRBV7-8, the J call TRBJ2-5, with TRBD1 matching over 8 bases. Looked up from germline, CDR1 is SGHVS and CDR2 is FQNEAQ. The CDR3 is made up of 13 amino acids. The V gene end was trimmed by 5 bases and the J gene end by 7 bases; junction bases not matched to a gene: 6. CDR3 in amino acids: CASSPDRAGTQYF. As DNA, the CDR3 is TGTGCCAGCAGCCCGGACAGGGCGGGGACCCAGTACTTC.

V usage is TRBV30 and J usage is TRBJ1-2, with 9 bases aligning to TRBD1. This CDR3 spans 15 amino acids. CDR1 is GTSNPN and CDR2 is SVGIG in the germline V gene (reference sequence). The trim removed 1 base at V and 2 bases at J, leaving 5 bases unmatched. Here the CDR3 DNA reads TGTGCCTGGAGTGCGGACAGGGGAGACAACTATGGCTACACCTTC. Its protein is CAWSADRGDNYGYTF.

This chain uses TRBV15 with TRBJ1-2; 7 bases line up with TRBD1. The CDR3 length is 15 residues. CDR1 is LNHNV, CDR2 YYDKDF, per germline (reference sequence). With V trimmed by 0 bases and J by 6 bases, 7 bases remained unmatched. This CDR3 is CATSRDHDRANGYTF. CDR3 nucleotides: TGTGCCACCAGCAGAGATCATGACAGGGCCAATGGCTACACCTTC.

V is TRBV6-8 and J is TRBJ1-1; no reliable D call. V was clipped by 0 bases and J by 0 bases, with 14 bases between them. CDR1 MNHGY and CDR2 SAAAGT come from the germline V gene. This CDR3 spans 17 amino acids. Here the CDR3 reads CASSYSNPPGLNTEAFF. CDR3 in DNA: TGTGCCAGCAGTTACTCGAACCCCCCGGGCCTGAACACTGAAGCTTTCTTT.

The rearrangement uses TRBV19 and TRBJ2-5; D uncertain. V was pared by 4 bases and J by 3 bases, with 6 bases between. The CDR3 consists of 12 residues. CDR1 is LNHDA and CDR2 is SQIVND in the germline V gene (reference sequence). The CDR3 sequence is CASSNREETQYF. The CDR3 DNA follows: TGTGCCAGTAGTAACCGGGAAGAGACCCAGTACTTC.

The rearrangement joins TRBV10-3 to TRBJ2-3; 8 bases fit TRBD2. Trimming cost V 7 bases and J 5 bases; bases outside gene matches: 8. This CDR3 is built from 14 residues. Per the germline V gene, CDR1 is ENHRY and CDR2 is SYGVKD. CDR3 loop: CAITEGTRGDTQYF. The CDR3 DNA sequence: TGTGCCATCACCGAGGGGACTAGAGGAGATACGCAGTATTTT.

In this sample, this clonotype turned up a few times. The chain joins TRBV7-3 to TRBJ2-5, with 7 bases lining up with TRBD2. This CDR3 spans 15 amino acids. Germline V CDR1 and CDR2: SGHTA, FQGTGA. V dropped 1 base and J dropped 5; count of bases not matched to a gene: 7. CDR3 residues: CASSLNAGVGETQYF. The CDR3, as DNA: TGTGCCAGCAGCTTAAACGCGGGAGTGGGGGAGACCCAGTACTTC.